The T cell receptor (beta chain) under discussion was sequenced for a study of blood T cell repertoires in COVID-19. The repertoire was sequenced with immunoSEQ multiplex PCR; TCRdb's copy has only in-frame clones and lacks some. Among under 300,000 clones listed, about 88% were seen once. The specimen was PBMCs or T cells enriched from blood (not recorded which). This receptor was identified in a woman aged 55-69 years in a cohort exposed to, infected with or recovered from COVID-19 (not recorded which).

CDR3 protein: CASSSGGTGKETQYF. CDR3 coding DNA: TGCGCCAGCAGCTCCGGGGGGACAGGGAAAGAGACCCAGTACTTC. V and J are TRBV5-1 and TRBJ2-5, with TRBD1 matching 9 bases. CDR3 length: 15 residues. CDR1 is SGHRS, CDR2 YFSETQ, per germline. With V trimmed by 3 bases and J by 3 bases, 6 bases remained unmatched.